Here is one TCR beta chain with its context. Antigen: not known. A much larger clone sits a single nucleotide away, making a read error possible. The data stem from a study of T cells in Graves' hyperthyroidism and ophthalmopathy. Study-wide findings and caveats: Model-based prediction identified ophthalmopathy a median approximately 6.2 months prior to its onset.

The CDR3 sequence is 15 residues long. Germline trimming cut 0 bases from V and 0 bases from J; bases unmatched to any gene: 2. Germline V gives CDR1 GTSNPN, CDR2 SVGIG (reference sequence). TCR beta CDR3 regions were amplified from RNA transcripts. When the TCR CDR3 underwent first-round RT-PCR, the HTBI primer set was used. One entry per CDR3 protein results from TCRdb running MiXCR on the multiplex PCR reads. The sample holds around 400,000 distinct CDR3 sequences, roughly 15% seen once. The J gene is TRBJ2-3, the V gene TRBV30, with TRBD1 identical over 8 bases. The TCR was taken from a woman aged 60-75 years with Graves' ophthalmopathy. The specimen was blood. The CDR3 sequence: CAWSVRTGSTDTQYF. CDR3 nucleotides: TGTGCCTGGAGTGTTAGGACAGGGAGCACAGATACGCAGTATTTT.